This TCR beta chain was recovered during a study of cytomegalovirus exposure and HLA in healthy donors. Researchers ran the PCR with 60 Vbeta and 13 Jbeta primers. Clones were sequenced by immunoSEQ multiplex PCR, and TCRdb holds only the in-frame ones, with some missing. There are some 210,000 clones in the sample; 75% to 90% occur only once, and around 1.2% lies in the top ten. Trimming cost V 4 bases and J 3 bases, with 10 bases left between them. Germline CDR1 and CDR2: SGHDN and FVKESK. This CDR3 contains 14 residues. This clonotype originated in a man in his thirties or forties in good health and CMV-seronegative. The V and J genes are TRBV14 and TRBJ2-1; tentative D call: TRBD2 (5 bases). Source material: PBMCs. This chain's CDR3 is CASSRSGRYNEQFF. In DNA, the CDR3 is TGTGCCAGCAGCCGAAGCGGCCGCTACAATGAGCAGTTCTTC. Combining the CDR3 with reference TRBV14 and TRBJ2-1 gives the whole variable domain EAGVTQFPSHSVIEKGQTVTLRCDPISGHDNLYWYRRVMGKEIKFLLHFVKESKQDESGMPNNRFLAERTGGTYSTLKVQPAELEDSGVYFCASSRSGRYNEQFFGPGTRLTVL.